The 2 T cell receptor beta chains below all came from one sample that was sequenced in a study of PD-1 blockade in mismatch repair-deficient tumors. Sequenced by immunoSEQ multiplex PCR; TCRdb stores in-frame clones only, minus some. Found here are roughly 70,000 clones, almost 80% of them singletons; the top ten hold roughly 5.1%. This material consisted of peripheral blood, taken 2 weeks after starting pembrolizumab. Every receptor here comes from an adult with mismatch repair-deficient cancer.

This clone was detected only a few times. The rearrangement joins TRBV5-1 to TRBJ1-2; D gene uncertain. The length of the CDR3 is 13 residues. Trimming took 0 bases from V and 10 from J, leaving 13 bases between them. The germline V gene encodes CDR1 SGHRS and CDR2 YFSETQ. The CDR3 protein is CASSLAPDVDYTF. The CDR3 DNA reads TGCGCCAGCAGCTTGGCCCCGGACGTGGACTACACCTTC.

The chain carries TRBV7-9 and TRBJ2-4; 7 bases align to TRBD2. CDR3 length: 17 amino acids. Germline V gene data show CDR1 as SEHNR and CDR2 as FQNEAQ (reference sequence). V trimming: 2 bases; J trimming: 0 bases; junction bases outside the gene matches: 7. This chain's CDR3 is CASSLWGSSGAKNIQYF. CDR3 nucleotide sequence: TGTGCCAGCAGCTTATGGGGTTCTAGCGGAGCCAAAAACATTCAGTACTTC. Together with reference TRBV7-9 and TRBJ2-4, the CDR3 gives the full variable domain: DTGVSQNPRHKITKRGQNVTFRCDPISEHNRLYWYRQTLGQGPEFLTYFQNEAQLEKSRLLSDRFSAERPKGSFSTLEIQRTEQGDSAMYLCASSLWGSSGAKNIQYFGAGTRLSVL.